This TCR beta chain was identified during a study of cytomegalovirus exposure and HLA in healthy donors. General observations from the study: Reportedly, cytomegalovirus status was diagnosed with high sensitivity and specificity.

Use of 60 Vbeta and 13 Jbeta primers characterized the PCR. The table came from immunoSEQ multiplex PCR; TCRdb's copy has only in-frame clones and leaves some out. The sample has around 300,000 clones; about 66% are singletons. In the case of this clone: The target antigen is unknown.

This CDR3 comprises 13 residues. V was pared by 0 bases and J by 5 bases, with 7 bases between. Germline V gene sequence: CDR1 KGHSH, CDR2 LQKENI. The source of this sequence is a female donor in good health and CMV-seronegative. The sequenced material came from PBMCs. This chain connects TRBV18 to TRBJ1-1, with a tentative D call TRBD1 (5 bases). The CDR3 loop is CASSPPGGTEAFF. CDR3 sequence (DNA): TGTGCCAGCTCACCACCCGGGGGTACTGAAGCTTTCTTT.